The 9 T cell receptor beta chains presented below share a single source sample, sequenced in a study of cytomegalovirus exposure and HLA in healthy donors. Primers: 60 Vbeta forward and 13 Jbeta reverse. Using immunoSEQ multiplex PCR, the repertoire was profiled, and TCRdb retains in-frame clones only, with some absent. The sample contains some 200,000 clones, around four fifths of which appear only once. Sequenced input: PBMCs. These receptors were collected from a woman aged 45-65 years in good health and CMV-seropositive.

This clone was seen only a few times. CDR3 coding DNA: TGTGCCAGCAGTGACTTACAGGTTGAGACCCAGTACTTC. It codes for CASSDLQVETQYF. J is TRBJ2-5 and V is TRBV2; a possible D gene is TRBD1 (5 bases). The V end was cut by 3 bases, the J end by 5 bases, with 10 bases between. The CDR3 is made up of 13 amino acids. Germline V gene sequence: CDR1 SNHLY, CDR2 FYNNEI.

V gene TRBV10-3 combines with J gene TRBJ2-3; TRBD1 agrees at 9 bases. With 7 bases clipped from V and 3 bases from J, the junction kept 2 bases outside the gene matches. Germline lookup yields CDR1 ENHRY and CDR2 SYGVKD. The CDR3 is 13 residues long. CDR3: CAIKQGATDTQYF. For the CDR3, the DNA is TGTGCCATCAAACAGGGGGCGACAGATACGCAGTATTTT.

The chain has TRBV10-3 and TRBJ1-2, with 7 bases matching TRBD1. The germline V gene has CDR1 ENHRY and CDR2 SYGVKD. The length of the CDR3 is 13 residues. J gave up 2 bases and V 7 bases, and 4 bases lay outside the gene matches. The chain's CDR3 is CAINPGQNYGYTF. The CDR3 DNA reads as TGTGCCATCAATCCGGGACAGAACTATGGCTACACCTTC.

This clone has just a few counts. The rearrangement links TRBV27 to TRBJ2-5, with a possible D match to TRBD2 (6 bases). From germline, CDR1 is MNHEY and CDR2 SMNVEV (reference sequence). Trimming removed 4 bases at V and 1 base at J, with 10 bases between. The CDR3 is 14 amino acids. The CDR3 is CASSSLGGQETQYF. The CDR3 DNA follows: TGTGCCAGCAGTTCCTTGGGGGGCCAAGAGACCCAGTACTTC.

This clone was found a few times. The V call is TRBV28, the J call TRBJ1-2; D perhaps matches TRBD1 (6 bases). Trimming left V 8 bases short and J 8 bases short, with 21 bases between. The CDR3 totals 14 residues. Germline V gives CDR1 MDHEN, CDR2 SYDVKM. In nucleotides, the CDR3 is TGTGCCAGCCTCAAGCCCGGACAGCCCTACGGCTACACCTTC. It encodes CASLKPGQPYGYTF.

This chain joins TRBV2 and TRBJ2-1; tentative D call: TRBD2 (5 bases). V shed 6 bases and J shed 4 bases, with 16 bases lying between them. This CDR3 comprises 15 residues. Germline V gives CDR1 SNHLY, CDR2 FYNNEI. The CDR3, as DNA: TGTGCCAGCAGCTTACTAGATCCCCAATACAATGAGCAGTTCTTC. Encoded protein: CASSLLDPQYNEQFF.

This chain joins TRBV9 and TRBJ1-1; 8 bases line up with TRBD1. CDR3 length: 15 residues. The V and J ends lost 2 bases and 2 bases, in that order; junction bases with no gene match: 5. Germline loops: CDR1 SGDLS, CDR2 YYNGEE. CDR3 sequence reads: CASSVTGDINTEAFF. The CDR3 DNA reads TGTGCCAGCAGCGTGACAGGGGATATAAACACTGAAGCTTTCTTT.

This chain joins TRBV6-1 and TRBJ2-7, with D hard to call. This CDR3 has 13 residues. V was pared by 6 bases and J by 0 bases, with 9 bases between. CDR1 is MNHNS and CDR2 is SASEGT in the germline V gene. The CDR3 sequence is CASSPTVSYEQYF. The CDR3 DNA follows: TGTGCCAGCAGCCCCACGGTCTCCTACGAGCAGTACTTC.

The J gene is TRBJ1-5, the V gene TRBV28; tentatively, D is TRBD1 (6 bases). The CDR3 covers 15 residues. V was cut by 2 bases and J by 0 bases, with 8 bases left in between. The germline V gene encodes CDR1 MDHEN and CDR2 SYDVKM. The CDR3 loop reads CASSLGGDSNQPQHF. DNA of the CDR3: TGTGCCAGCAGTTTAGGGGGCGATAGCAATCAGCCCCAGCATTTT.